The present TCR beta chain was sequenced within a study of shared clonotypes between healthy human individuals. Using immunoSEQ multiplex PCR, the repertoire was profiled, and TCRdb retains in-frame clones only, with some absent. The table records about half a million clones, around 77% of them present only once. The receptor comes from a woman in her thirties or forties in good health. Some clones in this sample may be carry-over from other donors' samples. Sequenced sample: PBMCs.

This CDR3 is CASSVINEQFF. The CDR3 DNA reads TGTGCCAGCAGTGTTATCAATGAGCAGTTCTTC. This chain joins TRBV2 and TRBJ2-1; D call uncertain. There are 11 residues in the CDR3. Germline V gene lookup returns CDR1 SNHLY and CDR2 FYNNEI. V gave up 4 bases and J gave up 6 bases, with 4 bases separating them. Full variable domain (missing parts from reference TRBV2 and TRBJ2-1): EPEVTQTPSHQVTQMGQEVILRCVPISNHLYFYWYRQILGQKVEFLVSFYNNEISEKSEIFDDQFSVERPDGSNFTLKIRSTKLEDSAMYFCASSVINEQFFGPGTRLTVL.